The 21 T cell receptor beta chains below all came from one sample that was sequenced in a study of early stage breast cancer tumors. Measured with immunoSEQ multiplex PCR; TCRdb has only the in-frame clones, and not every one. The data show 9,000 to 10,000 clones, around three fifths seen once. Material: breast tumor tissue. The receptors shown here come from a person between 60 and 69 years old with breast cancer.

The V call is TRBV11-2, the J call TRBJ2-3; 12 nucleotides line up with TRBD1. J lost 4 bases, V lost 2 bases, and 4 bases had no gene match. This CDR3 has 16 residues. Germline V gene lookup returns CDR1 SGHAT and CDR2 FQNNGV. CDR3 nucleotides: TGTGCCAGCAGCTTACGGGGACAGGGGGCCTCAGATACGCAGTATTTT. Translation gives CASSLRGQGASDTQYF.

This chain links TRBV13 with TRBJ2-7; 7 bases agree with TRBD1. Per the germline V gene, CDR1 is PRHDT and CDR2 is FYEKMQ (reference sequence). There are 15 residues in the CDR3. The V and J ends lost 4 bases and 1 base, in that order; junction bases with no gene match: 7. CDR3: CASSSSRQGSYEQYF. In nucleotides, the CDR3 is TGTGCCAGCAGCTCGAGTAGACAGGGATCCTACGAGCAGTACTTC.

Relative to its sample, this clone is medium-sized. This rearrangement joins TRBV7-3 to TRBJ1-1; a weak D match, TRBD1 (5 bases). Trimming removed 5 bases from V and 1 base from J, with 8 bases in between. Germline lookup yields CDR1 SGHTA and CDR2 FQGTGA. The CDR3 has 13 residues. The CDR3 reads CASSATGNTEAFF. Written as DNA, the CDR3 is TGTGCCAGCAGCGCCACAGGGAACACTGAAGCTTTCTTT. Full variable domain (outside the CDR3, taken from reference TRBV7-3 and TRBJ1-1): GAGVSQTPSNKVTEKGKYVELRCDPISGHTALYWYRQSLGQGPEFLIYFQGTGAADDSGLPNDRFFAVRPEGSVSTLKIQRTERGDSAVYLCASSATGNTEAFFGQGTRLTVV.

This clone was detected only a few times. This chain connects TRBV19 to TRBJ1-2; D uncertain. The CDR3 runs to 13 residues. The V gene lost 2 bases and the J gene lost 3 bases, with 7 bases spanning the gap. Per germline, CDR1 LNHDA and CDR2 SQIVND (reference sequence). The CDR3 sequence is CASSIPADYGYTF. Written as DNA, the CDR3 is TGTGCCAGTAGTATACCCGCCGACTATGGCTACACCTTC.

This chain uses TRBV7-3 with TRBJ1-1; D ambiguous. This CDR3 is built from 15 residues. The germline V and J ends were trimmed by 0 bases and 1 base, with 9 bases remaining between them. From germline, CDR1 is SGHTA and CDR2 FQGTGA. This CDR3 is CASSLTVAGNTEAFF. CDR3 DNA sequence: TGTGCCAGCAGCTTAACGGTTGCGGGGAACACTGAAGCTTTCTTT. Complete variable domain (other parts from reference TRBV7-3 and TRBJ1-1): GAGVSQTPSNKVTEKGKYVELRCDPISGHTALYWYRQSLGQGPEFLIYFQGTGAADDSGLPNDRFFAVRPEGSVSTLKIQRTERGDSAVYLCASSLTVAGNTEAFFGQGTRLTVV.

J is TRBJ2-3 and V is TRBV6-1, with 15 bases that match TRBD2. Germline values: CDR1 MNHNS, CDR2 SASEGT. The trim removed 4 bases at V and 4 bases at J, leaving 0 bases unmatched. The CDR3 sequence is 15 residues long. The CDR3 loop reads CASSGTSGGADTQYF. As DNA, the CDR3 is TGTGCCAGCAGTGGGACTAGCGGGGGGGCAGATACGCAGTATTTT.

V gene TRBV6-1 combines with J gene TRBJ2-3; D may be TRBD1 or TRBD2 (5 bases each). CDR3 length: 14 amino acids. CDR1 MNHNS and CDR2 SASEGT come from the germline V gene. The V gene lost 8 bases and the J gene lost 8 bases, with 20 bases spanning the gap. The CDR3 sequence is CASPGQAESGTQYF. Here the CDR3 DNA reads TGTGCCAGCCCTGGACAAGCTGAAAGCGGTACGCAGTATTTT.

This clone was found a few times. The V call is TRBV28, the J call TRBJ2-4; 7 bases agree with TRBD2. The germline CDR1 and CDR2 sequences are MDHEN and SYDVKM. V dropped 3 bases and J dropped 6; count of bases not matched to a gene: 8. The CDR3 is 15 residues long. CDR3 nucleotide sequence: TGTGCCAGCAGTTTTTCCGATGCGGGAGCAAACATTCAGTACTTC. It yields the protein CASSFSDAGANIQYF.

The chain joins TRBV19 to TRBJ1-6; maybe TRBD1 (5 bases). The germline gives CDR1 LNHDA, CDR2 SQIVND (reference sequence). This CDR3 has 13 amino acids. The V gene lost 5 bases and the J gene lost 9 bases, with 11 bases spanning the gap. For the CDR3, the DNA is TGTGCCAGTAGTTTCCAGGGCGGTTCACCCCTCCACTTT. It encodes CASSFQGGSPLHF. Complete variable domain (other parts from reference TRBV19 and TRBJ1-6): DGGITQSPKYLFRKEGQNVTLSCEQNLNHDAMYWYRQDPGQGLRLIYYSQIVNDFQKGDIAEGYSVSREKKESFPLTVTSAQKNPTAFYLCASSFQGGSPLHFGNGTRLTVT.

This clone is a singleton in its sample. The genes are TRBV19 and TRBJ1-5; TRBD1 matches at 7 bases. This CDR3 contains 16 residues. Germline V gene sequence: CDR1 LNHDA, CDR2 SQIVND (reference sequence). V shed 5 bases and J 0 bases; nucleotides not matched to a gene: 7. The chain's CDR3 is CASSGTASYSNQPQHF. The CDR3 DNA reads TGTGCCAGTAGTGGGACAGCCAGCTATAGCAATCAGCCCCAGCATTTT.

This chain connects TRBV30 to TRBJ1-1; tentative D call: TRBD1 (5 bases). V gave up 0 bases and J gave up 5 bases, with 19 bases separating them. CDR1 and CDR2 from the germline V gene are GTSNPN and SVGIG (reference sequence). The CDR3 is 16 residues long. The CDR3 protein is CAWSVGRVRSGTEAFF. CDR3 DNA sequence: TGTGCCTGGAGTGTAGGCAGGGTAAGGAGCGGGACTGAAGCTTTCTTT.

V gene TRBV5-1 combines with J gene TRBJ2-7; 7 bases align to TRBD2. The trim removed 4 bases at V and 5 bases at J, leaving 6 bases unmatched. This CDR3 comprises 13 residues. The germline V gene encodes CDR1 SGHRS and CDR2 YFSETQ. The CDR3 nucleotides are TGCGCCAGCAGCGGCCCCCGGGGGGACGAGCAGTACTTC. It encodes CASSGPRGDEQYF.

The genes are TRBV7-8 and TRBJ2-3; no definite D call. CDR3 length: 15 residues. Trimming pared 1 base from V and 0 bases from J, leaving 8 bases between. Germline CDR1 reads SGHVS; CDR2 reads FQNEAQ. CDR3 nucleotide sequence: TGTGCCAGCAGCTTAGACAGTACTAGCACAGATACGCAGTATTTT. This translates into CASSLDSTSTDTQYF.

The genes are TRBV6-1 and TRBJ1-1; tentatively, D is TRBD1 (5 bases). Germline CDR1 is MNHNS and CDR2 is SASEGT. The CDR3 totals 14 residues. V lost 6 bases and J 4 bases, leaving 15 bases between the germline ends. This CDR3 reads CASSPWGGGTEAFF. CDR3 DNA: TGTGCCAGCAGCCCTTGGGGGGGTGGCACTGAAGCTTTCTTT.

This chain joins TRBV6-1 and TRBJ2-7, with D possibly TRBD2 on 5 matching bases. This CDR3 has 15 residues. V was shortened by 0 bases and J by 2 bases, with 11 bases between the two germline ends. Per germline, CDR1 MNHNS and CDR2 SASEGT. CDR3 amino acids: CASSEAGVLPYEQYF. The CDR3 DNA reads TGTGCCAGCAGTGAAGCGGGAGTCCTCCCCTACGAGCAGTACTTC.

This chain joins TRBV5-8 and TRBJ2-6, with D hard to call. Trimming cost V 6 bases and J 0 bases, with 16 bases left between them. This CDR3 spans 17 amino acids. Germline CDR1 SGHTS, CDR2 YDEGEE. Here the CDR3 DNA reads TGTGCCAGCACCACAATCGGACCGTACTCTGGGGCCAACGTCCTGACTTTC. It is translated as CASTTIGPYSGANVLTF.

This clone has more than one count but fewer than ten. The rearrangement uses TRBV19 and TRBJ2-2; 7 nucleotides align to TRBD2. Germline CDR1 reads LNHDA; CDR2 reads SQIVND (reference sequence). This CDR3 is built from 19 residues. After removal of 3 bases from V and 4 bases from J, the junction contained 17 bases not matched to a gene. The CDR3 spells CASSIQGGREGSLTGELFF. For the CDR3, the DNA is TGTGCCAGTAGTATTCAAGGTGGGAGGGAGGGGTCTCTCACCGGGGAGCTGTTTTTT.

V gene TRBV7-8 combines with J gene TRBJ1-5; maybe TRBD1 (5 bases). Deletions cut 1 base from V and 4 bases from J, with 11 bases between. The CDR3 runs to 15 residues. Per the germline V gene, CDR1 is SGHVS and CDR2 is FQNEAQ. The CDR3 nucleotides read TGTGCCAGCAGCTTAGTAGGGGCGAAGAATCAGCCCCAGCATTTT. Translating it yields CASSLVGAKNQPQHF. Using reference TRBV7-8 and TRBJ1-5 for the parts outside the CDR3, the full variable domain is GAGVSQSPRYKVAKRGQDVALRCDPISGHVSLFWYQQALGQGPEFLTYFQNEAQLDKSGLPSDRFFAERPEGSVSTLKIQRTQQEDSAVYLCASSLVGAKNQPQHFGDGTRLSIL.

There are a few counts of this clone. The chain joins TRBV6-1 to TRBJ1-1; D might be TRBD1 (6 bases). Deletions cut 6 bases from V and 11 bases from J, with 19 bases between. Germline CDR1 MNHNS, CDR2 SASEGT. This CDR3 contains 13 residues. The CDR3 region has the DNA TGTGCCAGCAGCCCCGACAGGAGCGCTTGGGCTTTCTTT. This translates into CASSPDRSAWAFF.

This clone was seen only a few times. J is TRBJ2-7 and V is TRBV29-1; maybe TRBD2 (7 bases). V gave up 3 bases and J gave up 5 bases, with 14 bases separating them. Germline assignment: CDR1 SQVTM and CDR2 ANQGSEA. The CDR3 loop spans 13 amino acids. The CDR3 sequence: CSVEGGAGDEQYF. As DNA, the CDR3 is TGCAGCGTTGAGGGGGGGGCAGGGGACGAGCAGTACTTC.

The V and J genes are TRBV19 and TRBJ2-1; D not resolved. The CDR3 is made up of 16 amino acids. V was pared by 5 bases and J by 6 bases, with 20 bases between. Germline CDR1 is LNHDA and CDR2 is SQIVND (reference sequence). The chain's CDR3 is CASSAQDRSLFNEQFF. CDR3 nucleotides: TGTGCCAGTAGTGCCCAGGACCGTTCGCTATTCAATGAGCAGTTCTTC.